These 30 T cell receptor beta chains were all obtained from the same sample, sequenced in a study of siplizumab effects on memory and regulatory T cells. The data were produced by immunoSEQ multiplex PCR, yet TCRdb's version contains in-frame clones alone and is incomplete. The profile shows about 100,000 clones, approximately 92% of them singletons. The specimen sequenced was CD4+ T cells sorted from blood. The receptors derive from a human donor in good health. Some clones in this sample may be carry-over from other donors' samples.

The J gene is TRBJ1-2, the V gene TRBV28; D uncertain. The CDR3 runs 13 residues. V was trimmed by 2 bases and J by 3 bases, leaving 7 bases between them. Germline V gene sequence: CDR1 MDHEN, CDR2 SYDVKM. CDR3 nucleotides: TGTGCCAGCAGTTTAAACACCGACTATGGCTACACCTTC. Translating it yields CASSLNTDYGYTF.

The gene calls are TRBV19 and TRBJ1-1, with TRBD1 identical over 9 bases. The germline CDR1 and CDR2 sequences are LNHDA and SQIVND (reference sequence). The CDR3 loop spans 15 amino acids. With V trimmed by 6 bases and J by 6 bases, 11 bases remained unmatched. CDR3 DNA: TGTGCCAGTAGGATACCGGGACAGGGCTTCGCTGAAGCTTTCTTT. Translation: CASRIPGQGFAEAFF. Supplemented by reference TRBV19 and TRBJ1-1, the full variable domain reads DGGITQSPKYLFRKEGQNVTLSCEQNLNHDAMYWYRQDPGQGLRLIYYSQIVNDFQKGDIAEGYSVSREKKESFPLTVTSAQKNPTAFYLCASRIPGQGFAEAFFGQGTRLTVV.

The V and J genes are TRBV29-1 and TRBJ2-7; D possibly corresponds to TRBD2 (6 bases). Trimming cost V 4 bases and J 1 base, with 14 bases left between them. CDR3 length: 14 amino acids. CDR1 is SQVTM and CDR2 is ANQGSEA in the germline V gene. This CDR3 reads CSVATTRGSYEQYF. The CDR3 region has the DNA TGCAGCGTTGCCACGACTAGGGGTTCCTACGAGCAGTACTTC.

The chain uses TRBV7-2 and TRBJ2-2; 11 bases align to TRBD2. The CDR3 contains 16 residues. V was clipped by 4 bases and J by 1 base; unmatched bases: 2. The germline gives CDR1 SGHTA, CDR2 FQGNSA. The CDR3 nucleotides are TGTGCCAGCAGCTCGGGACTAGCGGTGAACACCGGGGAGCTGTTTTTT. The encoded protein is CASSSGLAVNTGELFF.

The genes are TRBV10-3 and TRBJ1-5; D may be TRBD1 (5 bases). The CDR3 extends over 17 amino acids. Germline lookup yields CDR1 ENHRY and CDR2 SYGVKD. V gave up 2 bases and J gave up 1 base, with 15 bases separating them. CDR3 sequence: CAISEQGGGMSNQPQHF. The CDR3 coding sequence is TGTGCCATCAGTGAGCAAGGTGGGGGAATGAGCAATCAGCCCCAGCATTTT.

The rearrangement links TRBV11-2 to TRBJ2-1; perhaps TRBD1 as D (6 bases). From germline, CDR1 is SGHAT and CDR2 FQNNGV. V lost 5 bases and J 9 bases, leaving 14 bases between the germline ends. This CDR3 contains 13 residues. CDR3 loop: CASSPHRQAEQFF. The CDR3, as DNA: TGTGCCAGCAGCCCACACCGACAGGCTGAGCAGTTCTTC.

The chain couples TRBV5-4 to TRBJ2-1, with a weak D call TRBD2 (6 bases). This CDR3 is built from 13 residues. Between the trimmed V and J ends, which lost 4 bases and 6 bases, there was a span of 11 bases. From germline, CDR1 is SGHNT and CDR2 YYREEE (reference sequence). CDR3 amino acids: CASSVRDSNEQFF. DNA of the CDR3: TGTGCCAGCAGCGTCCGGGACTCCAATGAGCAGTTCTTC.

This chain connects TRBV6-5 to TRBJ1-1; 8 bases map to TRBD1. CDR1 and CDR2 from the germline V gene are MNHEY and SVGAGI. The CDR3 has 15 amino acids. The V segment lost 2 bases and the J segment 1 base; nucleotides outside the gene matches: 3. The CDR3 spells CASSYPGQGNTEAFF. CDR3 sequence (DNA): TGTGCCAGCAGTTACCCCGGACAGGGGAACACTGAAGCTTTCTTT.

A note on this clone: Other nucleotide sequences in the sample specify the same CDR3. The chain carries TRBV11-3 and TRBJ2-3; D gene ambiguous. Between the trimmed V and J ends, which lost 0 bases and 2 bases, there was a span of 6 bases. The CDR3 extends over 14 amino acids. Looked up from germline, CDR1 is SGHNT and CDR2 is YENEEA. The CDR3 reads CASSLDRVTDTQYF. As DNA, the CDR3 is TGTGCCAGCAGCTTAGATCGAGTCACAGATACGCAGTATTTT.

The chain uses TRBV7-3 and TRBJ2-1, with TRBD2 matching over 14 bases. This CDR3 is 15 amino acids long. CDR1 is SGHTA, CDR2 FQGTGA, per germline. Losses at the gene ends were 5 bases for V and 8 bases for J; bases not matched to a gene: 5. The chain's CDR3 is CASSLGTSGRDEQFF. CDR3 nucleotide sequence: TGTGCCAGCAGCCTAGGGACTAGCGGGAGAGATGAGCAGTTCTTC.

V is TRBV11-3 and J is TRBJ2-7; possible D gene TRBD1, 6 bases. This CDR3 has 15 amino acids. Per the germline V gene, CDR1 is SGHNT and CDR2 is YENEEA. Deletions cut 4 bases from V and 2 bases from J, with 15 bases between. The CDR3 loop is CASSYRSGTPYEQYF. The CDR3 nucleotides are TGTGCCAGCAGCTATCGCTCCGGGACACCCTACGAGCAGTACTTC. Full variable domain (remainder filled in from reference TRBV11-3 and TRBJ2-7): EAGVVQSPRYKIIEKKQPVAFWCNPISGHNTLYWYLQNLGQGPELLIRYENEEAVDDSQLPKDRFSAERLKGVDSTLKIQPAELGDSAVYLCASSYRSGTPYEQYFGPGTRLTVT.

The chain combines TRBV5-1 with TRBJ2-1; D might be TRBD1 (6 bases). The germline gives CDR1 SGHRS, CDR2 YFSETQ. CDR3 size: 15 residues. Trimming took 3 bases from V and 0 from J, leaving 10 bases between them. CDR3 bases: TGCGCCAGCAGCTCCCAGGGGAGCTCCTACAATGAGCAGTTCTTC. Translation gives CASSSQGSSYNEQFF.

The gene calls are TRBV7-3 and TRBJ2-7; 8 nucleotides agree with TRBD1. Germline CDR1 SGHTA, CDR2 FQGTGA. The CDR3 spans 14 residues. V shed 6 bases, J shed 5 bases, and the junction held 9 bases outside the gene matches. This chain's CDR3 is CASRPGGARNEQYF. In DNA form, the CDR3 reads TGTGCCAGCAGGCCAGGGGGCGCGAGGAACGAGCAGTACTTC.

The CDR3 here is CASKRRPDLGYGYTF. The CDR3 DNA is TGTGCCAGCAAACGAAGACCGGACCTAGGGTATGGCTACACCTTC. The chain carries TRBV6-5 and TRBJ1-2; no definite D call. The V and J ends lost 7 bases and 5 bases respectively, with 20 bases between them. The CDR3 spans 15 residues. The germline V gene has CDR1 MNHEY and CDR2 SVGAGI.

The chain employs TRBV5-8 and TRBJ2-5, with TRBD2 matching over 10 bases. The germline gives CDR1 SGHTS, CDR2 YDEGEE. V dropped 4 bases and J dropped 2; count of bases not matched to a gene: 8. The CDR3 has 16 residues. The CDR3 protein is CASSRSGRAGQETQYF. The CDR3 DNA reads as TGTGCCAGCAGCCGCAGCGGGAGGGCCGGGCAAGAGACCCAGTACTTC.

The genes are TRBV4-2 and TRBJ2-7; weak D call: TRBD2 (6 bases). CDR1 is LGHNA and CDR2 is YNFKEQ in the germline V gene. V lost 0 bases, J lost 0 bases, and 9 bases lay in between. This CDR3 spans 15 amino acids. The CDR3 protein is CASSQERDSSYEQYF. CDR3 DNA sequence: TGTGCCAGCAGCCAAGAGAGGGACTCCTCCTACGAGCAGTACTTC.

The V and J genes are TRBV6-5 and TRBJ1-6; D uncertain. The germline V and J ends were trimmed by 11 bases and 7 bases, with 15 bases remaining between them. Germline CDR1 is MNHEY and CDR2 is SVGAGI. This CDR3 has 13 amino acids. This CDR3 reads CAGHRGKNSPLHF. Here the CDR3 DNA reads TGTGCCGGCCACAGAGGGAAGAATTCACCCCTCCACTTT.

V is TRBV7-8 and J is TRBJ1-2; maybe TRBD1 (6 bases). This CDR3 contains 15 residues. V was pared by 10 bases and J by 1 base, with 19 bases between. Germline V gives CDR1 SGHVS, CDR2 FQNEAQ. The CDR3 DNA reads as TGTGCCACCTTGAGGGGGAGGGCGGGTAACTATGGCTACACCTTC. Its translation is CATLRGRAGNYGYTF.

This clone showed up just a few times. The chain couples TRBV18 to TRBJ1-5; TRBD1 is a possible D gene (6 bases). The V gene's germline CDR1 is KGHSH and CDR2 LQKENI. The CDR3 sequence is 14 residues long. The V and J ends lost 0 bases and 6 bases respectively, with 9 bases between them. CDR3 nucleotide sequence: TGTGCCAGCTCACCACCGGGAGGGGGTCAGCCCCAGCATTTT. Protein: CASSPPGGGQPQHF.

The chain carries TRBV19 and TRBJ1-2, with D unresolved. CDR3 length: 13 amino acids. Per the germline V gene, CDR1 is LNHDA and CDR2 is SQIVND (reference sequence). The V end lost 5 bases, the J end lost 8 bases, and 15 bases lay between the germline ends. CDR3 nucleotides: TGTGCCAGTAGTTCTAGGAGGTTGGAGGGCTACACCTTC. Translating it yields CASSSRRLEGYTF.

This chain connects TRBV6-5 to TRBJ2-3, with D maybe TRBD1 (6 bases). V gave up 1 base and J gave up 2 bases, with 13 bases separating them. The CDR3 runs to 16 residues. Germline lookup yields CDR1 MNHEY and CDR2 SVGAGI. The CDR3 DNA reads as TGTGCCAGCAGTTACTTCCGACAGGCCCTCACAGATACGCAGTATTTT. As protein: CASSYFRQALTDTQYF.

The gene calls are TRBV5-1 and TRBJ2-5; 11 positions agree with TRBD2. The CDR3 is 14 residues long. Germline V CDR1 and CDR2: SGHRS, YFSETQ. V lost 4 bases, J lost 4 bases, and 3 bases stayed unmatched. The CDR3 DNA is TGCGCCAGCAGCCTCGGGACTAGCGGAGAGACCCAGTACTTC. Its translation is CASSLGTSGETQYF.

The chain has TRBV9 and TRBJ2-3, with D perhaps TRBD2 (6 bases). The V and J ends lost 5 bases and 4 bases respectively, with 20 bases between them. The CDR3 is 16 amino acids. CDR1 SGDLS and CDR2 YYNGEE come from the germline V gene. The CDR3 loop is CASSPGPGDPPDTQYF. Written as DNA, the CDR3 is TGTGCCAGCAGTCCGGGCCCGGGAGACCCCCCAGATACGCAGTATTTT.

This clone has only a few counts. The chain uses TRBV4-1 and TRBJ2-7, with D possibly being TRBD1 or TRBD2 (5 bases each). The CDR3 extends over 16 amino acids. Germline V gene data show CDR1 as MGHRA and CDR2 as YSYEKL. The V end was cut by 1 base, the J end by 0 bases, with 13 bases between. CDR3 sequence (DNA): TGCGCCAGCAGCCAAGCTTTTGGGGGAATCTCCTACGAGCAGTACTTC. It codes for CASSQAFGGISYEQYF.

The chain couples TRBV7-2 to TRBJ2-1; no reliable D call. This CDR3 is built from 12 residues. Trimming pared 2 bases from V and 15 bases from J, leaving 14 bases between. Germline values: CDR1 SGHTA, CDR2 FQGNSA. CDR3 in DNA: TGTGCCAGCAGCTTAATGAGTAGCCTCGCGTTCTTC. It codes for CASSLMSSLAFF.

The chain employs TRBV14 and TRBJ2-1; tentatively, D is TRBD2 (6 bases). The germline gives CDR1 SGHDN, CDR2 FVKESK. This CDR3 is 13 amino acids long. V was cut by 0 bases and J by 9 bases, with 9 bases left in between. The CDR3 is CASSQDWRGEQFF. CDR3 nucleotides: TGTGCCAGCAGCCAAGATTGGCGGGGTGAGCAGTTCTTC.

J is TRBJ2-2 and V is TRBV23-1, with 9 bases lining up with TRBD2. TRBV23-1 is given ORF status, its function remaining uncertain. Trimming took 2 bases from V and 2 from J; bases not matched to a gene: 9. The CDR3 is 18 residues long. DNA for the CDR3: TGCGCCAGCAGTCAAGCCCCCGGGACTAGCCACAACACCGGGGAGCTGTTTTTT. This gives the protein CASSQAPGTSHNTGELFF.

This chain uses TRBV4-2 with TRBJ2-7, with TRBD1 matching over 8 bases. V gave up 1 base and J gave up 6 bases; unmatched junction bases: 5. Germline V gene sequence: CDR1 LGHNA, CDR2 YNFKEQ. There are 14 residues in the CDR3. The CDR3 DNA follows: TGTGCCAGCAGCCAAGGGGACAGGATCAGCGAGCAGTACTTC. It yields the protein CASSQGDRISEQYF.

The rearrangement joins TRBV5-1 to TRBJ2-3, with D unresolved. The germline gives CDR1 SGHRS, CDR2 YFSETQ. V was shortened by 6 bases and J by 3 bases, with 11 bases between the two germline ends. This CDR3 comprises 13 residues. DNA of the CDR3: TGCGCCAGCACTAGGTCTGAGACAGATACGCAGTATTTT. Its protein product is CASTRSETDTQYF.

V gene TRBV6-1 combines with J gene TRBJ1-2; possibly TRBD1 for D (5 bases). The CDR3 loop spans 14 amino acids. V shed 4 bases and J shed 8 bases, with 17 bases lying between them. CDR1 and CDR2 from the germline V gene are MNHNS and SASEGT. The CDR3 nucleotides read TGTGCCAGCAGTGGGGCGCAGGGTGTGTACGGCTACACCTTC. It encodes CASSGAQGVYGYTF.